This entry lists 13 T cell receptor beta chains sequenced from one sample in a study of T cells in Graves' hyperthyroidism and ophthalmopathy. Researchers took RNA transcripts and amplified the TCR beta CDR3 regions from them. RT-PCR in the first round (using the HTBI primer set) targeted the TCR CDR3. TCRdb re-derived calls from the multiplex PCR reads in MiXCR, one entry per CDR3 protein. The table includes around 660,000 distinct CDR3 sequences, approximately 42% detected once. Sequencing was performed on peripheral blood or thyroid tissue (not recorded which). Receptors originate from an adult man with Graves' disease, either hyperthyroidism or ophthalmopathy (not recorded which).

This clonotype was seen more than once but under ten times. The rearrangement joins TRBV12-3 or TRBV12-4 to TRBJ1-1; the D is unclear. This CDR3 is 13 amino acids long. V lost 5 bases and J 0 bases, leaving 7 bases between the germline ends. This CDR3 is CASSVFVNTEAFF. CDR3 coding DNA: TGTGCCAGCAGTGTTTTCGTGAACACTGAAGCTTTCTTT.

V gene TRBV9 combines with J gene TRBJ1-2; 11 bases fit TRBD1. The V gene's germline CDR1 is SGDLS and CDR2 YYNGEE. This CDR3 comprises 16 residues. V trimming: 4 bases; J trimming: 5 bases; junction bases outside the gene matches: 10. CDR3 sequence (DNA): TGTGCCAGCAGCCAACTCTTCGGACAGGGGGCGTATGGCTACACCTTC. Amino acids: CASSQLFGQGAYGYTF.

This clonotype was found many times. The rearrangement links TRBV29-1 to TRBJ1-2; D gene unclear. This CDR3 spans 14 amino acids. Trimming took 7 bases from V and 0 from J, leaving 15 bases between them. CDR1 is SQVTM and CDR2 is ANQGSEA in the germline V gene. The CDR3 DNA follows: TGCAGCGCCCCTCGAGGTGCAGCTAACTATGGCTACACCTTC. Translated, it gives CSAPRGAANYGYTF.

The chain couples TRBV25-1 to TRBJ2-5; 10 bases fit TRBD2. J gave up 0 bases and V 7 bases, and 17 bases lay outside the gene matches. This CDR3 region has 19 residues. Germline V CDR1 and CDR2: MGHDK, SYGVNS. The CDR3 DNA follows: TGTGCCAGCACCTCAGTAGGGGCTAGCGGGAGCCTGTACCAAGAGACCCAGTACTTC. Amino acids: CASTSVGASGSLYQETQYF.

This clonotype was detected ten times or more. This sequence joins TRBV7-9 and TRBJ1-6; D gene unclear. The CDR3 has 14 residues. In germline, CDR1 is SEHNR, CDR2 FQNEAQ (reference sequence). The ends were cut back, 3 bases at V and 7 bases at J, with 10 bases in the middle. CDR3: CASSFGNANSPLHF. CDR3 coding DNA: TGTGCCAGCAGCTTTGGGAATGCCAATTCACCCCTCCACTTT.

V usage is TRBV7-9 and J usage is TRBJ2-7, with D possibly matching TRBD2 (5 bases). CDR3 length: 13 residues. V lost 0 bases to trimming and J lost 6 bases, with 9 bases between them. Germline-derived CDR1 and CDR2 are SEHNR and FQNEAQ (reference sequence). CDR3 loop: CASSLARGSEQYF. The CDR3 bases are TGTGCCAGCAGCTTAGCGCGAGGGAGCGAGCAGTACTTC.

The rearrangement joins TRBV20-1 to TRBJ1-2; 10 nucleotides align to TRBD1. After removal of 6 bases from V and 0 bases from J, the junction contained 10 bases not matched to a gene. Per the germline V gene, CDR1 is DFQATT and CDR2 is SNEGSKA (reference sequence). The CDR3 covers 16 residues. The CDR3 protein is CSARTGGGGANYGYTF. The CDR3 DNA is TGCAGTGCGAGGACAGGGGGGGGTGGAGCTAACTATGGCTACACCTTC.

This clonotype was seen repeatedly, ten times or more. The chain recombines TRBV25-1 with TRBJ1-4; 7 bases map to TRBD1. Per the germline V gene, CDR1 is MGHDK and CDR2 is SYGVNS. This CDR3 has 14 residues. Trimming cost V 6 bases and J 8 bases; bases outside gene matches: 9. The CDR3, as DNA: TGTGCCAGCAGGGAAACAGGGGACGTAGAAAAACTGTTTTTT. Encoded protein: CASRETGDVEKLFF.

At least ten counts were recorded for this clonotype. The V call is TRBV9, the J call TRBJ1-4, with D unclear. The CDR3 is made up of 14 amino acids. The germline gives CDR1 SGDLS, CDR2 YYNGEE. V lost 0 bases to trimming and J lost 10 bases, with 13 bases between them. In nucleotides, the CDR3 is TGTGCCAGCAGCGTAGACGTTCAGGAGGGAAAACTGTTTTTT. It translates to CASSVDVQEGKLFF.

This sequence joins TRBV2 and TRBJ1-1; D perhaps matches TRBD1 (6 bases). CDR1 SNHLY and CDR2 FYNNEI come from the germline V gene. The CDR3 has 14 amino acids. The V gene lost 4 bases and the J gene lost 4 bases, with 13 bases spanning the gap. The CDR3 sequence: CASSVTGIITEAFF. DNA of the CDR3: TGTGCCAGCAGTGTAACAGGGATTATCACTGAAGCTTTCTTT.

The rearrangement joins TRBV7-3 to TRBJ1-2; 10 positions agree with TRBD1. V was clipped by 6 bases and J by 6 bases; unmatched bases: 4. There are 13 residues in the CDR3. CDR1 SGHTA and CDR2 FQGTGA come from the germline V gene. The CDR3 region has the DNA TGTGCCAGCAGAGCGGGACAGGGGCATGGCTACACCTTC. This sequence encodes CASRAGQGHGYTF.

The J gene is TRBJ1-1, the V gene TRBV19; TRBD1 might be the D (6 bases). Germline CDR1 and CDR2: LNHDA and SQIVND (reference sequence). The CDR3 extends over 14 amino acids. V was pared by 10 bases and J by 1 base, with 16 bases between. This CDR3 reads CATNWGGRNTEAFF. In nucleotides, the CDR3 is TGTGCCACAAATTGGGGGGGCAGGAACACTGAAGCTTTCTTT. Supplemented by reference TRBV19 and TRBJ1-1, the full variable domain reads DGGITQSPKYLFRKEGQNVTLSCEQNLNHDAMYWYRQDPGQGLRLIYYSQIVNDFQKGDIAEGYSVSREKKESFPLTVTSAQKNPTAFYLCATNWGGRNTEAFFGQGTRLTVV.

This sequence joins TRBV6-1 and TRBJ2-7; TRBD1 matches 9 bases. The CDR3 covers 13 residues. In germline, CDR1 is MNHNS, CDR2 SASEGT. V was pared by 9 bases and J by 3 bases, with 6 bases of the junction left unmatched. The CDR3 is CASPGQGDYEQYF. The CDR3, as DNA: TGTGCCAGTCCGGGACAGGGCGACTACGAGCAGTACTTC.